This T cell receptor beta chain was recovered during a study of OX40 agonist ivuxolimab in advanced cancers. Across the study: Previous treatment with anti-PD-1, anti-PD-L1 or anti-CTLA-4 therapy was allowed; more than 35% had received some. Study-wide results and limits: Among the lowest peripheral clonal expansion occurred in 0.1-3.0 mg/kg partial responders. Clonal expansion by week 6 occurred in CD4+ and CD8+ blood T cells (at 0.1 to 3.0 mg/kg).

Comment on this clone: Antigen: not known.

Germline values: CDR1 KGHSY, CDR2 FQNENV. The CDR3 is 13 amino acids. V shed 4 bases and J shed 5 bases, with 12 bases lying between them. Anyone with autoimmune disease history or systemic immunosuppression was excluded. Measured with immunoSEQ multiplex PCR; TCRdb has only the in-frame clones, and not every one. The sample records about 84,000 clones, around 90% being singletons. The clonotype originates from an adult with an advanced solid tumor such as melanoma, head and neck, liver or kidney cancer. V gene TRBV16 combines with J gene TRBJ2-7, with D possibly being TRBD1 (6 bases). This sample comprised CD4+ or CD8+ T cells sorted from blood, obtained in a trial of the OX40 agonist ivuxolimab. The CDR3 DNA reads TGTGCCAGCAGCCCGCAGGGGATAAACGAGCAGTACTTC. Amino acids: CASSPQGINEQYF.